The TCR beta chain described here comes from a study of blood T cell repertoires in COVID-19. Across the study: Researchers got acute and convalescent COVID-19 samples from the United States, Italy and Spain. The analysed material was cDNA or gDNA that came from T cells, B-cell-depleted T cells, or PBMCs.

Original processing methods: Reference gene primers were amplified, and this amplification served to estimate nucleated cell counts. TCRdb's table, derived via immunoSEQ multiplex PCR, lists solely in-frame clones and lacks some. That table supplies the V and J calls and clone size; D and trimming were determined from the DNA. The data contain roughly 230,000 clones, about 80% of them singletons. The CDR3 length is 14 residues. Germline loops: CDR1 SGHTA, CDR2 FQGTGA. Between the trimmed V and J ends, which lost 3 bases and 4 bases, there was a span of 12 bases. The sequence was collected from a man aged 50-59 years with active or convalescent COVID-19. Sequences were obtained from peripheral blood. V gene TRBV7-3 combines with J gene TRBJ2-5; perhaps TRBD1 as D (5 bases). The CDR3 loop is CASSFLGPRETQYF. The CDR3 DNA reads TGTGCCAGCAGCTTCTTGGGGCCGAGAGAGACCCAGTACTTC. Based on the CDR3 plus reference TRBV7-3 and TRBJ2-5, the full variable domain is GAGVSQTPSNKVTEKGKYVELRCDPISGHTALYWYRQSLGQGPEFLIYFQGTGAADDSGLPNDRFFAVRPEGSVSTLKIQRTERGDSAVYLCASSFLGPRETQYFGPGTRLLVL.